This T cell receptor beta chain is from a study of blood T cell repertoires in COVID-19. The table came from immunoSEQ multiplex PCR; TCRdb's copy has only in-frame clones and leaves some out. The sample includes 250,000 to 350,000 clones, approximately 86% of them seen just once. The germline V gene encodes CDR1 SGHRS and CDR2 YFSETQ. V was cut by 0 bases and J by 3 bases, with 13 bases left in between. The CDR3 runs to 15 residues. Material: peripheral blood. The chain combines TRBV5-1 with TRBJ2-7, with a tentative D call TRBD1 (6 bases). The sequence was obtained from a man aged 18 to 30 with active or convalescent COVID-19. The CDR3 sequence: CASSLASRGNYEQYF. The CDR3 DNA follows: TGCGCCAGCAGCTTGGCTTCCAGGGGAAACTACGAGCAGTACTTC. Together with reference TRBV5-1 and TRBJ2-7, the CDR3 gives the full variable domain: KAGVTQTPRYLIKTRGQQVTLSCSPISGHRSVSWYQQTPGQGLQFLFEYFSETQRNKGNFPGRFSGRQFSNSRSEMNVSTLELGDSALYLCASSLASRGNYEQYFGPGTRLTVT.